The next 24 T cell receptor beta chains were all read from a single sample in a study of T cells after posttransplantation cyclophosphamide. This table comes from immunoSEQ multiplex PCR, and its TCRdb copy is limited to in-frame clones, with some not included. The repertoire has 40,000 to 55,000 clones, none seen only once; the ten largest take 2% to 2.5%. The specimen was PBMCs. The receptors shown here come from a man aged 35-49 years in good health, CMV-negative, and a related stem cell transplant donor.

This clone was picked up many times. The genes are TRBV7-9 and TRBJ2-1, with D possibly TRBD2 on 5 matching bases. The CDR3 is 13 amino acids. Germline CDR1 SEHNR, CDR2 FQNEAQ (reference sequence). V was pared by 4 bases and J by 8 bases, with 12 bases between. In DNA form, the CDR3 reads TGTGCCAGCAGCTCAGCCGCGGGCGATGAGCAGTTCTTC. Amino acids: CASSSAAGDEQFF.

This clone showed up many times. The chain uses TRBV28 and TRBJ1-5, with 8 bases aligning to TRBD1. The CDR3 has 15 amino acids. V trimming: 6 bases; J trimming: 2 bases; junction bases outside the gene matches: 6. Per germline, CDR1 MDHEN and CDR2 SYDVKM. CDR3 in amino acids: CASSFRGQGNQPQHF. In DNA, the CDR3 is TGTGCCAGCAGCTTCCGGGGACAGGGCAATCAGCCCCAGCATTTT.

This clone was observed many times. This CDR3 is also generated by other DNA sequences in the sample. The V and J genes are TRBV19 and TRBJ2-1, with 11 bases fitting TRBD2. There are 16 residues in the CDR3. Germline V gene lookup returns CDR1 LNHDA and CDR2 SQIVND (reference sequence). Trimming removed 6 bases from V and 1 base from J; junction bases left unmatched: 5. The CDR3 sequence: CASSLRTSGSYNEQFF. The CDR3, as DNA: TGTGCCAGTAGCCTAAGGACTAGCGGGTCCTACAATGAGCAGTTCTTC.

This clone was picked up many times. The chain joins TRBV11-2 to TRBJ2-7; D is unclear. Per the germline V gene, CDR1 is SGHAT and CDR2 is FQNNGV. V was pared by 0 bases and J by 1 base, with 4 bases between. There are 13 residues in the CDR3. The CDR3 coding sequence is TGTGCCAGCAGCTTAGAGGCATCCTACGAGCAGTACTTC. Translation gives CASSLEASYEQYF.

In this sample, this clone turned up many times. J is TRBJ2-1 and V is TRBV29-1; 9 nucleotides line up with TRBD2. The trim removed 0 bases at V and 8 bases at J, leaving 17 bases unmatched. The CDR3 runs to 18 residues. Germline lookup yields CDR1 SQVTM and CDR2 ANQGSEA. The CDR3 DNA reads TGCAGCGTTGAAGATTTAGACATTAGCGGCGGGAGGGGTGATGAGCAGTTCTTC. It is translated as CSVEDLDISGGRGDEQFF.

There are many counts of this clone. In nucleotides, the CDR3 is TGTGCCAGCAGCCTTAGCGGGACCACCTACGAGCAGTACTTC. It encodes CASSLSGTTYEQYF. V and J are TRBV28 and TRBJ2-7; 8 bases fit TRBD2. The germline V gene encodes CDR1 MDHEN and CDR2 SYDVKM. This CDR3 has 14 residues. V lost 6 bases to trimming and J lost 2 bases; unmatched junction nucleotides: 6.

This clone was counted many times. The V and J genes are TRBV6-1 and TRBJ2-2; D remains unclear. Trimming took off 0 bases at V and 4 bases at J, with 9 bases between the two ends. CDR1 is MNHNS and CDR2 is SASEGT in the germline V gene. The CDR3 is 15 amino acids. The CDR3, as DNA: TGTGCCAGCAGTGAAGCGCGAGTGAGCACCGGGGAGCTGTTTTTT. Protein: CASSEARVSTGELFF.

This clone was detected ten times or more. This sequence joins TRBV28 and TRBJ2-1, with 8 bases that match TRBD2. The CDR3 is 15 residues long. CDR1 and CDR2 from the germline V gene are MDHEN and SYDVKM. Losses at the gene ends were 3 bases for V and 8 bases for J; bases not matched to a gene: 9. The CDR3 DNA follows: TGTGCCAGCAGTTTCCAAGGTAGCGGGGTAGATGAGCAGTTCTTC. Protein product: CASSFQGSGVDEQFF.

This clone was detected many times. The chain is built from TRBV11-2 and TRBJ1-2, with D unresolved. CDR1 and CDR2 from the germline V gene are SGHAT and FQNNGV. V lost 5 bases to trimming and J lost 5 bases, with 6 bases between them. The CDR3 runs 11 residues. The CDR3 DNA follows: TGTGCCAGCAGCCCGGGATATGGCTACACCTTC. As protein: CASSPGYGYTF.

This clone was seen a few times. The CDR3 sequence is CASSLVGQSSYNSPLHF. CDR3 bases: TGTGCCAGCAGCTTAGTGGGCCAGAGCTCCTATAATTCACCCCTCCACTTT. The chain carries TRBV7-8 and TRBJ1-6, with D hard to call. The CDR3 is 17 residues long. CDR1 is SGHVS and CDR2 is FQNEAQ in the germline V gene. V lost 1 base to trimming and J lost 0 bases, with 10 bases between them. Complete variable domain (other parts from reference TRBV7-8 and TRBJ1-6): GAGVSQSPRYKVAKRGQDVALRCDPISGHVSLFWYQQALGQGPEFLTYFQNEAQLDKSGLPSDRFFAERPEGSVSTLKIQRTQQEDSAVYLCASSLVGQSSYNSPLHFGNGTRLTVT.

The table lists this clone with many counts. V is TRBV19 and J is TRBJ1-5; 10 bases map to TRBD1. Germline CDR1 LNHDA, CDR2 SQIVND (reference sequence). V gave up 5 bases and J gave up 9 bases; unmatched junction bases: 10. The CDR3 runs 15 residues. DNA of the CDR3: TGTGCCAGTAGTGCCACCGGGACAGGGGATAGGCCCCAGCATTTT. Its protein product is CASSATGTGDRPQHF.

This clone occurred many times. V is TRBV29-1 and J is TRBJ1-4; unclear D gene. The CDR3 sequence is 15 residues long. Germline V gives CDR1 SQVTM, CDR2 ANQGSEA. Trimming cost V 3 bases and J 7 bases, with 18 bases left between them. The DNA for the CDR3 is TGCAGCGTTGAGATCGGGAACACCAGGAGTGAAAAACTGTTTTTT. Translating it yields CSVEIGNTRSEKLFF.

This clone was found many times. CDR3: CASSLAAVDSYEQYF. CDR3 in DNA: TGCGCCAGCAGCCTAGCGGCGGTTGACTCCTACGAGCAGTACTTC. This chain connects TRBV5-1 to TRBJ2-7, with 7 bases matching TRBD2. The CDR3 totals 15 residues. V shed 4 bases, J shed 0 bases, and the junction held 7 bases outside the gene matches. Germline CDR1 reads SGHRS; CDR2 reads YFSETQ. Based on the CDR3 plus reference TRBV5-1 and TRBJ2-7, the full variable domain is KAGVTQTPRYLIKTRGQQVTLSCSPISGHRSVSWYQQTPGQGLQFLFEYFSETQRNKGNFPGRFSGRQFSNSRSEMNVSTLELGDSALYLCASSLAAVDSYEQYFGPGTRLTVT.

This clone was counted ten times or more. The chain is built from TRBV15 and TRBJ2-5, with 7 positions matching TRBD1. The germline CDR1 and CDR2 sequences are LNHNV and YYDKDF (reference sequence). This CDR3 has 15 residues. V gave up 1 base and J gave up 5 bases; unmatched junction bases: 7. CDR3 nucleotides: TGTGCCACCAGCAGAGTTCAACAGGGGTACGAGACCCAGTACTTC. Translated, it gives CATSRVQQGYETQYF.

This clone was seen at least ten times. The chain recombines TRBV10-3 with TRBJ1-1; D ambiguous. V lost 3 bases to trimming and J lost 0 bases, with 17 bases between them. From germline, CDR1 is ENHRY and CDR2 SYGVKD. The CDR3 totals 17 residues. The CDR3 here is CAISETGSQKMNTEAFF. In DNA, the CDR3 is TGTGCCATCAGTGAAACCGGGAGTCAGAAGATGAACACTGAAGCTTTCTTT.

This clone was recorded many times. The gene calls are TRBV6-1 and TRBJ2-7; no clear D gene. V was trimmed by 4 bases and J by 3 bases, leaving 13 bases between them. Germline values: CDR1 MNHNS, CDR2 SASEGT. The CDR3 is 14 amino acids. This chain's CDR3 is CASSVGLEGYEQYF. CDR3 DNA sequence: TGTGCCAGCAGTGTAGGTCTAGAAGGCTACGAGCAGTACTTC.

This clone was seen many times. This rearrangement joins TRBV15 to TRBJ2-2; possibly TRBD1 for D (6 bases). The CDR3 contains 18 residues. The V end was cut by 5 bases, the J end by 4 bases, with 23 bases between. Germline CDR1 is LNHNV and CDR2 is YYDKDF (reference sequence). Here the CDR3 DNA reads TGTGCCACCAGCTCGGGACAAGGGTTCCGCCGAGCCACCGGGGAGCTGTTTTTT. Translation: CATSSGQGFRRATGELFF.

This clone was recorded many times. CDR3 DNA: TGTGCCAGCAGCCCGGGACTAGCGGCATACGAGCAGTACTTC. Its translation: CASSPGLAAYEQYF. The genes are TRBV11-2 and TRBJ2-7; 11 nucleotides line up with TRBD2. Germline CDR1 and CDR2: SGHAT and FQNNGV. V lost 5 bases to trimming and J lost 4 bases; unmatched junction nucleotides: 4. CDR3 length: 14 residues.

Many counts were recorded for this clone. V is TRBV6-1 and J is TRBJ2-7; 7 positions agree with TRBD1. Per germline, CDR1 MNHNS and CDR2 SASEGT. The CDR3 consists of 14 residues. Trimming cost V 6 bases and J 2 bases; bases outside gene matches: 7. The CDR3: CASRPPGQPYEQYF. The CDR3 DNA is TGTGCCAGCAGGCCCCCGGGACAGCCCTACGAGCAGTACTTC.

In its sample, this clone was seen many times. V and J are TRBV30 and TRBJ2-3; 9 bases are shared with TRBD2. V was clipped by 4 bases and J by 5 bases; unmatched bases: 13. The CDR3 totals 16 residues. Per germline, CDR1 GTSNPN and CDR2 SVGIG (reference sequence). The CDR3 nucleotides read TGTGCCTGGATCGCGGGAGGGCCTCTAGGGCGAGATACGCAGTATTTT. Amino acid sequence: CAWIAGGPLGRDTQYF.

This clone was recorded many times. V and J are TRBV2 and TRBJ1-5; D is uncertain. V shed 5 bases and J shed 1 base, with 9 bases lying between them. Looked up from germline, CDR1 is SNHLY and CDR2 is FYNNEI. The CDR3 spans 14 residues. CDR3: CASSRSGSNQPQHF. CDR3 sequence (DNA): TGTGCCAGCAGTCGGTCCGGGAGCAATCAGCCCCAGCATTTT.

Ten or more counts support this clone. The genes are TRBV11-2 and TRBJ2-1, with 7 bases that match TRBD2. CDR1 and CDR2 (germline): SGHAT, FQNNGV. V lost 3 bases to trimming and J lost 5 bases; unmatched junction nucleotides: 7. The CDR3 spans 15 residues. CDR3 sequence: CASSLGGRVNNEQFF. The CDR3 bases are TGTGCCAGCAGCTTGGGGGGGAGGGTAAACAATGAGCAGTTCTTC.

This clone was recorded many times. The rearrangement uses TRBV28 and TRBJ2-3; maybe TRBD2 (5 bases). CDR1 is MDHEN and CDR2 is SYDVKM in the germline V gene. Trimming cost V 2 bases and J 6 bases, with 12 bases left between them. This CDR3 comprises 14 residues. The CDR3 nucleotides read TGTGCCAGCAGTTTAGTTGGGAGACGGGATACGCAGTATTTT. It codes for CASSLVGRRDTQYF.

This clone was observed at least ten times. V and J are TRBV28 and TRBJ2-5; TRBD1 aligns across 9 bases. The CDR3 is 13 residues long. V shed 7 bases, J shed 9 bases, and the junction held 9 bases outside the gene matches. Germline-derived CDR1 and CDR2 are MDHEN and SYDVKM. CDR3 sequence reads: CASTSPGQGAQYF. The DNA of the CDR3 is TGTGCCAGCACCTCACCGGGACAGGGAGCCCAGTACTTC.